The clone carrying this T cell receptor beta chain appeared many times. As yet, its antigen is unknown. The CDR3 totals 15 residues. From germline, CDR1 is SNHLY and CDR2 FYNNEI. The V and J ends lost 6 bases and 2 bases respectively, with 13 bases between them. TCR beta CDR3 regions were amplified from RNA transcripts. Using the HTBI primer set, a first-round RT-PCR was run on the TCR CDR3. Via MiXCR, TCRdb re-called the multiplex PCR reads, giving one row per CDR3 protein. This sample has over 350,000 distinct CDR3 sequences, with over 11% found just once. This record comes from a study of T cells in Graves' hyperthyroidism and ophthalmopathy. Study summary: Peripheral blood was acquired at first diagnosis, ahead of any therapy whatsoever.

Study-wide results and caveats: Most thyroid clonotypes expanded above 0.001 were also detected in blood. Before onset, ophthalmopathy was predicted by the model a median roughly 6.8 months earlier.

The source of this sequence is a man between 45 and 60 years old with Graves' ophthalmopathy. Sequenced material: blood. The genes are TRBV2 and TRBJ2-2; D is uncertain. For the CDR3, the DNA is TGTGCCAGCAGGCATCAGCCGCCTAACACCGGGGAGCTGTTTTTT. Translated, it gives CASRHQPPNTGELFF.